The 14 T cell receptor beta chains given below trace back to one sample, sequenced in a study of T cell clonality in common variable immunodeficiency. Sequencing was performed with immunoSEQ multiplex PCR; in TCRdb, only in-frame clones are kept and a portion is missing. This sample comprises tens of thousands of clones, none seen once only. Input material: peripheral blood mononuclear cells. Receptors were obtained from a person between 18 and 75 years old in good health.

The table lists this clone with many counts. The read terminates 3 residues before the CDR3 end, so the remaining end is supplied by the germline J gene. V and J are TRBV7-6 and TRBJ2-1; D is possibly TRBD2 (5 bases). The CDR3 spans 16 residues. V shed 11 bases and J shed 3 bases, with 23 bases lying between them. Germline CDR1 reads SGHVS; CDR2 reads FNYEAQ. This chain's CDR3 is CAPLTIAEGFYNEQFF. The covered CDR3 bases are TGTGCCCCCCTGACTATAGCAGAAGGGTTCTACAATGAG.

This clone was observed many times. The DNA ends 3 residues before the CDR3 does, and the rest of the CDR3 is filled in from the germline J gene. The V and J genes are TRBV29-1 and TRBJ2-5; D not resolved. CDR3 size: 13 residues. Trimming left V 3 bases short and J 2 bases short, with 10 bases between. Germline CDR1 and CDR2: SQVTM and ANQGSEA. The CDR3 region is CSVDAAAQETQYF. The sequenced CDR3 bases are TGCAGCGTTGATGCGGCGGCACAAGAGACC. The full variable domain, completed using reference TRBV29-1 and TRBJ2-5, is SAVISQKPSRDICQRGTSLTIQCQVDSQVTMMFWYRQQPGQSLTLIATANQGSEATYESGFVIDKFPISRPNLTFSTLTVSNMSPEDSSIYLCSVDAAAQETQYFGPGTRLLVL.

This clone was picked up a small number of times. Sequencing ends 3 residues short of the CDR3 end; the germline J gene provides the rest. This chain connects TRBV20-1 to TRBJ2-7; D not certain. This CDR3 comprises 12 residues. Germline CDR1 and CDR2: DFQATT and SNEGSKA (reference sequence). V was pared by 3 bases and J by 3 bases, with 9 bases between. The CDR3 spells CSARGRFYEQYF. The sequenced CDR3 bases are TGCAGTGCTAGGGGCCGATTCTACGAG.

This clone showed up many times. Read sequence stops 3 residues before the CDR3 end, and the germline J gene provides the missing end. The chain recombines TRBV13 with TRBJ1-4; 7 bases match TRBD1. CDR1 is PRHDT, CDR2 FYEKMQ, per germline (reference sequence). The CDR3 extends over 16 amino acids. V was clipped by 2 bases and J by 4 bases; unmatched bases: 7. The CDR3 sequence: CASSLHDRVVNEKLFF. The sequenced CDR3 bases are TGTGCCAGCAGCTTACATGACAGGGTGGTTAATGAAAAA.

This clone was seen ten or more times. The CDR3 is cut off 3 residues early in the read; its end comes from the germline J gene. V is TRBV7-6 and J is TRBJ2-2, with D perhaps matching TRBD1 (5 bases). Per the germline V gene, CDR1 is SGHVS and CDR2 is FNYEAQ. V lost 2 bases to trimming and J lost 1 base, with 11 bases between them. The CDR3 runs to 16 residues. The CDR3: CASSLLGQGNTGELFF. The CDR3 bases that were read are TGTGCCAGCAGCTTACTGGGGCAGGGGAACACCGGGGAG.

This clone was observed at least ten times. The CDR3 extends 3 residues past the end of the read, so its final part is completed from the germline J gene. V gene TRBV5-1 combines with J gene TRBJ1-1; D gene uncertain. The CDR3 loop spans 13 amino acids. CDR1 is SGHRS and CDR2 is YFSETQ in the germline V gene. With 0 bases removed from V and 3 bases from J, the gap between germline ends came to 6 bases. CDR3 loop: CASSLAQDTEAFF. CDR3 DNA (partial): TGCGCCAGCAGCTTGGCCCAGGACACTGAA.

This clone has a count of ten or more. The read ends 3 residues shy of where the CDR3 ends; the end is completed using the germline J gene. The genes are TRBV5-1 and TRBJ2-2, with D unresolved. V lost 1 base and J lost 6, with 7 bases in between. Germline V gene data show CDR1 as SGHRS and CDR2 as YFSETQ. The length of the CDR3 is 13 residues. CDR3 in amino acids: CASSLFTAGELFF. The CDR3 bases that were read are TGCGCCAGCAGCTTGTTTACAGCCGGGGAG.

In this sample, this clone turned up many times. From the germline J gene comes the end of the CDR3, since the read stops 3 residues before it. The chain is built from TRBV2 and TRBJ2-3; 7 bases are shared with TRBD2. The ends lost 7 bases at V and 4 bases at J; junction bases unmatched: 20. In germline, CDR1 is SNHLY, CDR2 FYNNEI. This CDR3 spans 18 amino acids. The part of the CDR3 DNA that was read is TGTGCCAGCACCGACCTGCGGGGGTTGGCTGTTGGGTCAGATACG. This codes for CASTDLRGLAVGSDT. The entire CDR3 is CASTDLRGLAVGSDTQYF.

This clone occurred many times. The CDR3 goes on 3 residues after the read ends, and that part is filled in from the germline J gene. This chain joins TRBV2 and TRBJ2-7; D is undetermined. V was shortened by 7 bases and J by 6 bases, with 10 bases between the two germline ends. The CDR3 is made up of 11 amino acids. Germline V gives CDR1 SNHLY, CDR2 FYNNEI. The chain's CDR3 is CASNANVEQYF. The CDR3 DNA, read in part, is TGTGCCAGCAATGCGAATGTCGAG. Looking up the rest from reference TRBV2 and TRBJ2-7 gives the full variable domain: EPEVTQTPSHQVTQMGQEVILRCVPISNHLYFYWYRQILGQKVEFLVSFYNNEISEKSEIFDDQFSVERPDGSNFTLKIRSTKLEDSAMYFCASNANVEQYFGPGTRLTVT.

This clone was recorded at least ten times. Read data end 3 residues before the CDR3 end; the end is taken from the germline J gene. The V call is TRBV2, the J call TRBJ2-7; 8 positions match TRBD1. Germline-derived CDR1 and CDR2 are SNHLY and FYNNEI. There are 14 residues in the CDR3. After removal of 8 bases from V and 1 base from J, the junction contained 7 bases not matched to a gene. The DNA read from the CDR3 is TGTGCCAGCGGGCAAGACAGGGGTTCCTACGAG. Its translation: CASGQDRGSYE. The whole CDR3 sequence is CASGQDRGSYEQYF.

This clone was seen ten or more times. This CDR3 reads CSASPSGGLYNEQFF. Incomplete CDR3 DNA: TGCAGTGCTTCCCCTAGCGGGGGCCTCTACAATGAG. This sequence joins TRBV20-1 and TRBJ2-1; TRBD2 matches at 10 bases. From the germline J gene comes the end of the CDR3, since the read stops 3 residues before it. V lost 5 bases, J lost 3 bases, and 7 bases stayed unmatched. CDR1 and CDR2 (germline): DFQATT, SNEGSKA (reference sequence). The CDR3 is 15 residues long.

This clone was counted at least ten times. The read terminates 3 residues before the CDR3 end, so the remaining end is supplied by the germline J gene. J is TRBJ2-3 and V is TRBV7-9; tentative D call: TRBD2 (6 bases). The germline gives CDR1 SEHNR, CDR2 FQNEAQ (reference sequence). This CDR3 contains 13 residues. Trimming pared 6 bases from V and 2 bases from J, leaving 9 bases between. The CDR3 bases that were read are TGTGCCAGCAGTGCGGGGAACACAGATACG. Translated: CASSAGNTDT. The whole CDR3 region reads CASSAGNTDTQYF.

This clone was observed a few times. Read coverage stops 3 residues before the CDR3 terminus; the germline J gene supplies the remainder. The chain combines TRBV30 with TRBJ1-2, with D tentatively TRBD1 (5 bases). The germline V gene encodes CDR1 GTSNPN and CDR2 SVGIG (reference sequence). CDR3 length: 12 residues. The CDR3 sequence: CAWSVGVGDYTF. The sequenced part of the CDR3 DNA is TGTGCCTGGAGTGTAGGGGTGGGCGAC.

This clone was seen ten or more times. The CDR3 sequence is CASSLRAGDTDGYTF. The part of the CDR3 DNA that was read is TGTGCCAGCAGCTTAAGGGCAGGGGATACGGATGGC. The chain links TRBV7-3 to TRBJ1-2; D may be TRBD1 (6 bases). Read coverage stops 3 residues before the CDR3 terminus; the germline J gene supplies the remainder. The length of the CDR3 is 15 residues. The germline V gene encodes CDR1 SGHTA and CDR2 FQGTGA. V was clipped by 1 base and J by 6 bases, with 15 bases between them. Full variable domain (missing parts from reference TRBV7-3 and TRBJ1-2): GAGVSQTPSNKVTEKGKYVELRCDPISGHTALYWYRQSLGQGPEFLIYFQGTGAADDSGLPNDRFFAVRPEGSVSTLKIQRTERGDSAVYLCASSLRAGDTDGYTFGSGTRLTVV.